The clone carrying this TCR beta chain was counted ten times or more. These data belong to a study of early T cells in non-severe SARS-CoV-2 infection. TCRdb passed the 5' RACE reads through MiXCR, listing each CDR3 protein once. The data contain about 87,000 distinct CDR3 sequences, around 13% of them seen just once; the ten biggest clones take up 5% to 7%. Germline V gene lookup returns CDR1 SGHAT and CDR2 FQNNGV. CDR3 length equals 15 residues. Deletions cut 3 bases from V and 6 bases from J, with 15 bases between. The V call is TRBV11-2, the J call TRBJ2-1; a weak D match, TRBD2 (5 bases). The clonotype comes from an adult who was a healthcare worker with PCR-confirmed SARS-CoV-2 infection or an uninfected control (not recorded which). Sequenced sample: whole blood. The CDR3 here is CASSLGMSEVNEQFF. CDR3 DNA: TGTGCCAGCAGCTTGGGGATGTCGGAGGTCAATGAGCAGTTCTTC.